The following is a TCR beta chain sequence with its context. Original handling: The authors estimated nucleated cell counts from reference gene primer amplification. TCRdb keeps only in-frame clones here, not all; method: immunoSEQ multiplex PCR. The V and J calls and clone size come from that table; D and trimming were worked out from the DNA. The data show 200,000 to 300,000 clones, with 75% to 85% seen just once and 5.5% held by the top ten. These data belong to a study of blood T cell repertoires in COVID-19. Study details: Acute and convalescent COVID-19 samples came from the United States, Italy and Spain.

V was shortened by 5 bases and J by 6 bases, with 14 bases between the two germline ends. CDR1 and CDR2 (germline): SGHAT, FQNNGV. This CDR3 region has 14 residues. The chain is built from TRBV11-2 and TRBJ2-1; no clear D. This TCR derives from a human donor in a cohort sampled during active COVID-19. Sequenced input: peripheral blood. This chain's CDR3 is CASSALRNSNEQFF. CDR3 nucleotides: TGTGCCAGCAGCGCCCTCCGTAACAGCAATGAGCAGTTCTTC.